The 25 T cell receptor beta chains below were found in one sample sequenced in a study of vaccination effects on CD4 cells after COVID-19. Sequencing used immunoSEQ multiplex PCR; TCRdb keeps in-frame clones, though not all of them. The sample yields some 22,000 clones, about three quarters seen once. The ViraFEST assay expanded antigen-specific CD4+ T cells with viral peptide pools before sequencing. Culture proceeded for nine to eleven days, and CD4+ T cells were then isolated. Participants received two doses of either the BNT162b2 or mRNA-1273 vaccine. Their antigens remain unidentified. The specimen comprised CD4+ T cells from PBMCs cultured with HCoV-NL63 spike peptides, sampled after COVID-19 vaccination. These TCRs come from a human donor who received a COVID-19 vaccine.

The V gene is TRBV30, the J gene TRBJ1-3; D is uncertain. The germline V and J ends were trimmed by 5 bases and 2 bases, with 10 bases remaining between them. Germline values: CDR1 GTSNPN, CDR2 SVGIG (reference sequence). This CDR3 has 13 amino acids. In nucleotides, the CDR3 is TGTGCCTGGGCACTCAATCCTGGAAACACCATATATTTT. Protein: CAWALNPGNTIYF. Looking up the rest from reference TRBV30 and TRBJ1-3 gives the full variable domain: SQTIHQWPATLVQPVGSPLSLECTVEGTSNPNLYWYRQAAGRGLQLLFYSVGIGQISSEVPQNLSASRPQDRQFILSSKKLLLSDSGFYLCAWALNPGNTIYFGEGSWLTVV.

The chain is built from TRBV27 and TRBJ1-2, with D perhaps matching TRBD1 (6 bases). Trimming left V 7 bases short and J 7 bases short, with 22 bases between. Germline assignment: CDR1 MNHEY and CDR2 SMNVEV (reference sequence). There are 15 residues in the CDR3. The chain's CDR3 is CASTLGGHPSPGYTF. The CDR3, as DNA: TGTGCCAGCACCTTAGGGGGACACCCTAGTCCTGGCTACACCTTC.

The DNA of the CDR3 is TGTGCCAGCAGCCGCGGCTCACAGGTTACTGAAGCTTTCTTT. It translates to CASSRGSQVTEAFF. The chain employs TRBV3-1 (or the pseudogene TRBV3-2) and TRBJ1-1; possible D gene TRBD1, 5 bases. The V end lost 4 bases, the J end lost 5 bases, and 14 bases lay between the germline ends. CDR3 length: 14 amino acids. Germline CDR1 LGHDT, CDR2 YNNKEL (reference sequence).

The chain employs TRBV3-1 (or the pseudogene TRBV3-2) and TRBJ1-2; D unclear. Germline V gene sequence: CDR1 LGHDT, CDR2 YNNKEL (reference sequence). Trimming left V 3 bases short and J 0 bases short, with 8 bases between. The CDR3 spans 14 residues. Written as DNA, the CDR3 is TGTGCCAGCAGCCACGAAGGAGCTAACTATGGCTACACCTTC. It specifies CASSHEGANYGYTF.

The chain joins TRBV3-1 (or the pseudogene TRBV3-2) to TRBJ2-7; 8 nucleotides agree with TRBD2. The CDR3 runs 16 residues. With V trimmed by 4 bases and J by 2 bases, 10 bases remained unmatched. CDR1 and CDR2 (germline): LGHDT, YNNKEL (reference sequence). CDR3 sequence: CASSPRLAGGTYEQYF. The CDR3 bases are TGTGCCAGCAGCCCCCGGTTGGCGGGGGGTACCTACGAGCAGTACTTC.

The chain's CDR3 is CASSQDSNYGYTF. The CDR3, as DNA: TGTGCCAGCAGCCAGGACAGTAACTATGGCTACACCTTC. This sequence joins TRBV7-3 and TRBJ1-2; a weak D match, TRBD1 (6 bases). V lost 5 bases, J lost 1 base, and 8 bases lay in between. The CDR3 has 13 residues. Germline V gene lookup returns CDR1 SGHTA and CDR2 FQGTGA. The entire variable domain, with the rest obtained from reference TRBV7-3 and TRBJ1-2, is as follows: GAGVSQTPSNKVTEKGKYVELRCDPISGHTALYWYRQSLGQGPEFLIYFQGTGAADDSGLPNDRFFAVRPEGSVSTLKIQRTERGDSAVYLCASSQDSNYGYTFGSGTRLTVV.

The CDR3 nucleotides are TGTGCCAGCAGCACACAACCGGCGGGAGGGCCGCGGGAGCAGTACTTC. Amino acid sequence: CASSTQPAGGPREQYF. The chain uses TRBV7-2 and TRBJ2-7; 9 nucleotides line up with TRBD2. Germline lookup yields CDR1 SGHTA and CDR2 FQGNSA. The CDR3 totals 16 residues. The V gene end was trimmed by 5 bases and the J gene end by 7 bases; junction bases not matched to a gene: 15. Filled out from reference TRBV7-2 and TRBJ2-7, the complete variable domain reads GAGVSQSPSNKVTEKGKDVELRCDPISGHTALYWYRQSLGQGLEFLIYFQGNSAPDKSGLPSDRFSAERTGGSVSTLTIQRTQQEDSAVYLCASSTQPAGGPREQYFGPGTRLTVT.

The genes are TRBV4-2 and TRBJ1-1, with a weak D call TRBD1 (6 bases). The V and J ends lost 0 bases and 0 bases respectively, with 8 bases between them. The CDR3 extends over 15 amino acids. CDR1 LGHNA and CDR2 YNFKEQ come from the germline V gene. Written as DNA, the CDR3 is TGTGCCAGCAGCCAAGATTGGGACATGAACACTGAAGCTTTCTTT. It yields the protein CASSQDWDMNTEAFF.

This rearrangement joins TRBV5-1 to TRBJ2-5; 10 bases align to TRBD2. The CDR3 has 14 residues. Germline V gene lookup returns CDR1 SGHRS and CDR2 YFSETQ. J gave up 7 bases and V 3 bases, and 6 bases lay outside the gene matches. Written as DNA, the CDR3 is TGCGCCAGCAGCTGGCCCGAGCGGGGGGGGACCCAGTACTTC. Encoded protein: CASSWPERGGTQYF.

The J gene is TRBJ1-4, the V gene TRBV4-2; D call uncertain. The CDR3 covers 13 residues. The V end was cut by 0 bases, the J end by 10 bases, with 9 bases between. The germline V gene has CDR1 LGHNA and CDR2 YNFKEQ. The CDR3 here is CASSQDPKGKLFF. CDR3 DNA sequence: TGTGCCAGCAGCCAAGATCCCAAAGGAAAACTGTTTTTT.

This clone was seen only a few times. The chain couples TRBV19 to TRBJ2-7; D not certain. The germline V gene has CDR1 LNHDA and CDR2 SQIVND (reference sequence). Trimming shortened V by 2 bases and J by 1 base, and 12 bases separated the two germline ends. The CDR3 runs 15 residues. The CDR3 nucleotides read TGTGCCAGTAGTATAAAACTAAGCGAGTCCTACGAGCAGTACTTC. This codes for CASSIKLSESYEQYF.

The chain joins TRBV7-9 to TRBJ1-6, with D perhaps TRBD1 (6 bases). The V end was cut by 4 bases, the J end by 5 bases, with 12 bases between. This CDR3 is built from 15 residues. Germline V lookup: CDR1 SEHNR, CDR2 FQNEAQ (reference sequence). The CDR3 loop reads CASSSDRHHNSPLHF. The CDR3 DNA reads as TGTGCCAGCAGCTCCGACAGGCACCATAATTCACCCCTCCACTTT.

This CDR3 is CASSLGMPPYEQYF. The CDR3 region has the DNA TGTGCCAGCAGTTTGGGCATGCCCCCTTACGAGCAGTACTTC. The chain is built from TRBV28 and TRBJ2-7; D unresolved. From germline, CDR1 is MDHEN and CDR2 SYDVKM. This CDR3 has 14 amino acids. V dropped 3 bases and J dropped 4 bases, with 13 bases sitting between them.

This sequence joins TRBV5-6 and TRBJ1-2; 8 nucleotides match TRBD1. This CDR3 contains 17 residues. V dropped 3 bases and J dropped 5; count of bases not matched to a gene: 15. Per the germline V gene, CDR1 is SGHDT and CDR2 is YYEEEE. In DNA form, the CDR3 reads TGTGCCAGCAGCTCACAGACAGGGGCGGAACCCCTATATGGCTACACCTTC. Amino acids: CASSSQTGAEPLYGYTF.

V usage is TRBV27 and J usage is TRBJ2-5, with TRBD2 matching over 8 bases. J gave up 6 bases and V 4 bases, and 13 bases lay outside the gene matches. The CDR3 totals 16 residues. CDR1 and CDR2 (germline): MNHEY, SMNVEV (reference sequence). The CDR3 nucleotides read TGTGCCAGCAGTTCCCTAGAGAGCGGGAGACGTAAGACCCAGTACTTC. Translation gives CASSSLESGRRKTQYF.

Here the CDR3 reads CASSYLGNEQFF. CDR3 nucleotide sequence: TGTGCCAGCAGTTACCTCGGGAATGAGCAGTTCTTC. The chain employs TRBV6-6 and TRBJ2-1, with unresolved D. CDR1 is MNHNY and CDR2 is SVGAGI in the germline V gene (reference sequence). The CDR3 sequence is 12 residues long. The V gene lost 2 bases and the J gene lost 7 bases, with 6 bases spanning the gap.

V usage is TRBV20-1 and J usage is TRBJ1-5; a weak D match, TRBD1 (6 bases). The length of the CDR3 is 14 residues. CDR1 is DFQATT, CDR2 SNEGSKA, per germline (reference sequence). V lost 3 bases and J 4 bases, leaving 13 bases between the germline ends. CDR3 region: CSASRSDRNQPQHF. CDR3 in DNA: TGCAGTGCTAGTAGGTCGGACAGAAATCAGCCCCAGCATTTT.

The chain is built from TRBV19 and TRBJ1-6; 8 bases align to TRBD1. The germline gives CDR1 LNHDA, CDR2 SQIVND (reference sequence). Trimming cost V 5 bases and J 5 bases; bases outside gene matches: 17. CDR3 length equals 19 residues. The CDR3 bases are TGTGCCAGTAGTCCCTACTCTCTTCTCAGGGGGCGCAATAATTCACCCCTCCACTTT. Residues: CASSPYSLLRGRNNSPLHF.

There are a few counts of this clone. This chain joins TRBV6-1 and TRBJ1-2; D remains unclear. Trimming removed 2 bases at V and 5 bases at J, with 6 bases between. The CDR3 length is 12 residues. Germline assignment: CDR1 MNHNS and CDR2 SASEGT. The DNA of the CDR3 is TGTGCCAGCAGTGAAACCGGGTATGGCTACACCTTC. This sequence encodes CASSETGYGYTF.

The chain is built from TRBV7-3 and TRBJ2-1; D uncertain. The CDR3 extends over 13 amino acids. Trimming left V 5 bases short and J 5 bases short, with 10 bases between. CDR1 is SGHTA and CDR2 is FQGTGA in the germline V gene. CDR3 coding DNA: TGTGCCAGCAGCCTCACGTCGCACAATGAGCAGTTCTTC. This gives the protein CASSLTSHNEQFF.

The J gene is TRBJ1-2, the V gene TRBV30, with 7 bases fitting TRBD1. The CDR3 has 13 residues. Trimming at V came to 2 bases and at J to 7 bases, leaving 7 bases not matched to a gene. Per germline, CDR1 GTSNPN and CDR2 SVGIG (reference sequence). The CDR3 bases are TGTGCCTGGAGTATGATAGGGGGCGGTGGCTACACCTTC. Translating it yields CAWSMIGGGGYTF.

The chain couples TRBV5-1 to TRBJ2-5, with TRBD1 identical over 10 bases. This CDR3 region has 15 residues. Germline loops: CDR1 SGHRS, CDR2 YFSETQ. After removal of 4 bases from V and 0 bases from J, the junction contained 3 bases not matched to a gene. The CDR3 DNA is TGCGCCAGCAGCCTGGGACAGGGGTACCAAGAGACCCAGTACTTC. It codes for CASSLGQGYQETQYF.

The chain combines TRBV6-2 or TRBV6-3 with TRBJ1-2; D is uncertain. Germline V gene lookup returns CDR1 MNHEY and CDR2 SVGEGT. V shed 5 bases and J shed 4 bases, with 26 bases lying between them. This CDR3 has 18 residues. The CDR3 sequence: CASSPQFREGPKGYGYTF. The CDR3 bases are TGTGCCAGCAGTCCCCAGTTCCGTGAGGGCCCCAAAGGCTATGGCTACACCTTC.

The chain combines TRBV2 with TRBJ2-1; D is undetermined. The CDR3 runs to 12 residues. CDR1 is SNHLY, CDR2 FYNNEI, per germline. The V gene lost 7 bases and the J gene lost 0 bases, with 4 bases spanning the gap. The CDR3 loop reads CASKSSYNEQFF. DNA of the CDR3: TGTGCCAGCAAGAGCTCCTACAATGAGCAGTTCTTC.

The chain joins TRBV2 to TRBJ2-5; D possibly uses TRBD1 or TRBD2 (5 bases each). V was shortened by 3 bases and J by 5 bases, with 13 bases between the two germline ends. Germline values: CDR1 SNHLY, CDR2 FYNNEI. This CDR3 contains 14 residues. The CDR3 protein is CASSEIVREETQYF. CDR3 nucleotide sequence: TGTGCCAGCAGTGAGATAGTCAGGGAGGAGACCCAGTACTTC.